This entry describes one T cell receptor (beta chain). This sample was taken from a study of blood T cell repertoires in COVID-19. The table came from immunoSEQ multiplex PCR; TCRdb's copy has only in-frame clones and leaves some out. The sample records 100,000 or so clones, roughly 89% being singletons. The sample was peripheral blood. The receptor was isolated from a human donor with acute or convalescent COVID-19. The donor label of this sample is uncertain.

The CDR3 bases are TGTGCCAGCAGGGCCGGAATTACAGGACCGAGGGCCAACGTCCTGACTTTC. This encodes CASRAGITGPRANVLTF. This chain links TRBV2 with TRBJ2-6; possible D gene TRBD1, 5 bases. CDR3 length: 17 amino acids. Germline-derived CDR1 and CDR2 are SNHLY and FYNNEI. The germline V and J ends were trimmed by 6 bases and 5 bases, with 20 bases remaining between them.